Sequencing of this TCR beta chain was carried out in a study of blood T cell repertoires in COVID-19 (dated by TCRdb to 2018 to 2021). Looking at the study overall: The collaborator samples originated in the United States, Italy and Spain and spanned the acute and convalescent phases of COVID-19. Where available, HLA class I and class II types were taken from metadata supplied by the sample provider and were not determined by assay-based typing. Samples were obtained from the ongoing ImmuneRACE study (first 160 participants) and from 1,200 or so subjects provided by 6 global collaborators. The repertoires were made available in a free public database intended to serve as a resource for research on the immune response to SARS-CoV-2. The prospective study material was composed of cDNA or gDNA derived from T cells, B-cell-depleted T cells, or PBMCs. The sample metadata nearly always contained a de-identified subject ID, COVID-19 status, age in years and sex. Deeply sampled blood TCRbeta repertoires from subjects exposed to, actively infected with, or recovered from COVID-19 were included in the dataset.

Broader findings and caveats from the paper: How much clinical and demographic metadata was included differed by source and by participant, and the metadata was provided uncurated.

The CDR3 sequence holds 14 residues, the cysteine and phenylalanine included. Kept here is only the CDR3 DNA, which spans 42 bases and is read in frame from base 1. V drops 4 bases and J drops 9 bases, leaving 16 bases in between. The CDR1 and CDR2 encoded by the germline V gene (reference sequence) are LNHDA and SQIVND. TCRbeta CDR3 regions were amplified from genomic DNA by means of the immunoSEQ Assay, a bias-controlled multiplex PCR. From the authors' description of their analysis: Nucleated cell counts per sample were estimated from amplification of reference gene primers within the assay. Sequence reads were collapsed and filtered to measure the absolute abundance of every unique TCRbeta CDR3 rearrangement. For each sample, productive Simpson clonality was calculated by taking the square root of Simpson's diversity index across productive rearrangements. Sourced from immuneACCESS, this table was stored by TCRdb with only in-frame sequences that have V and J called. A share of the clones is absent; for the studies checked, an unresolved V gene accounts for under half, and the remainder has no known explanation. V and J calls and clone size are copied from that table; D and trimming were computed from the DNA. This sample lists about 200,000 clones; about 84% were detected once. The ten largest make up 5% to 7% of the sample.

Enrolling through a virtual design, the prospective study's participants ranged in age from roughly 18 to 90 years and lived across roughly 23 United States geographic areas. In the prospective study, participants were assigned to cohorts based on the clinical history participants reported in a screening survey and a study questionnaire. Each participant in the prospective study had whole blood, serum and a nasopharyngeal or oropharyngeal swab collected by mobile phlebotomists. Participants in the prospective study had the option to provide additional blood draws and questionnaires over a roughly 2-month period. Before DNA extraction, prospective study blood samples were shipped either frozen or at room temperature. A word on this clone: No cognate antigen has been identified for it. There are no base qualities to consult, and no much larger clone falls within one base.

This receptor was identified in a man in his forties with acute COVID-19. Sample: PBMCs or T cells enriched from blood (not recorded which). The V and J segments used are TRBV19 and TRBJ2-1, and possibly TRBD1, on 5 matching bases. The CDR3 sequence is CASSKGYPLGEQFF. At the DNA level, the sequence is TGTGCCAGTAGTAAGGGGTATCCCCTCGGTGAGCAGTTCTTC.